The sequence of this TCR beta chain was determined in a study of blood T cell repertoires in COVID-19. In the study overall: COVID-19 samples collected from the United States, Italy and Spain covered acute and convalescent phases.

Assay used: immunoSEQ multiplex PCR; TCRdb lists only in-frame clones, some missing. The repertoire holds about 110,000 clones, with more than 75% as singletons. The ends were cut back, 5 bases at V and 6 bases at J, with 17 bases in the middle. Germline CDR1 reads MDHEN; CDR2 reads SYDVKM. This CDR3 contains 14 residues. Sample: peripheral blood. V is TRBV28 and J is TRBJ2-7; perhaps TRBD1 as D (6 bases). The source is a human donor in a cohort sampled during active COVID-19. The CDR3 sequence: CASSEQGRRAEQYF. In nucleotides, the CDR3 is TGTGCCAGCAGTGAACAGGGACGTCGGGCCGAGCAGTACTTC.